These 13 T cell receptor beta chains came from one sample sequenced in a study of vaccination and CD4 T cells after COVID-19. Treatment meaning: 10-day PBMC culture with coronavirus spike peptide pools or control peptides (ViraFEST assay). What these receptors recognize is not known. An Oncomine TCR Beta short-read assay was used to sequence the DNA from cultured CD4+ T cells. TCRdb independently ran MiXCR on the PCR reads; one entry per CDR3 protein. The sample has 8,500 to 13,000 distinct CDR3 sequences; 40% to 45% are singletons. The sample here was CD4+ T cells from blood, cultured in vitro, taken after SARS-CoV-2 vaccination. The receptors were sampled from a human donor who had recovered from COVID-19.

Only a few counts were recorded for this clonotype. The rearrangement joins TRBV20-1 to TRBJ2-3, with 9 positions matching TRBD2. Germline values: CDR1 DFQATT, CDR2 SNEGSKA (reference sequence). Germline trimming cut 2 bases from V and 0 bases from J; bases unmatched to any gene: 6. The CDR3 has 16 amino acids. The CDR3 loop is CSARSGLATSTDTQYF. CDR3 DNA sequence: TGCAGTGCTAGATCCGGACTAGCGACCAGCACAGATACGCAGTATTTT.

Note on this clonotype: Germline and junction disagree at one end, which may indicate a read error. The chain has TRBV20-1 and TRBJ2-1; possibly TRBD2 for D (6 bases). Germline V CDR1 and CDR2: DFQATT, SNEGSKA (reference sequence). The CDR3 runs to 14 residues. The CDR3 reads CSARDRLTSLERFF. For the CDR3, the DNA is TGCAGTGCTAGAGATCGGCTCACTAGCCTCGAGCGGTTCTTC.

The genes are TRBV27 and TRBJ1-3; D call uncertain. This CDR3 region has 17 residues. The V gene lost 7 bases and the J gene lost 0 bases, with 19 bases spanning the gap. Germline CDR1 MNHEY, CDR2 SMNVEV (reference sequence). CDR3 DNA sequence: TGTGCCAGCATCCCACGAGGCGCAACCCTCTCTGGAAACACCATATATTTT. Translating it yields CASIPRGATLSGNTIYF.

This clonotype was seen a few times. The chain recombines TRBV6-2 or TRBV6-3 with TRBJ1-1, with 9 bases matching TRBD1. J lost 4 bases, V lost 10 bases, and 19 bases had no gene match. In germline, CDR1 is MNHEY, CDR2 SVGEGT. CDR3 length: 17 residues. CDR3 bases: TGTGCCACTACCTATAACCCCTTACAGGGGGCTATCACTGAAGCTTTCTTT. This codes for CATTYNPLQGAITEAFF.

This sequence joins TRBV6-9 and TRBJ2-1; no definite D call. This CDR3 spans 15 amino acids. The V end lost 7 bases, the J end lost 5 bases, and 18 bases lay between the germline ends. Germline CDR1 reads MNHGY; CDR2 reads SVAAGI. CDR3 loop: CASIGSTRVHNEQFF. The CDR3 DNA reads TGTGCCAGCATTGGGTCCACCCGAGTTCACAATGAGCAGTTCTTC.

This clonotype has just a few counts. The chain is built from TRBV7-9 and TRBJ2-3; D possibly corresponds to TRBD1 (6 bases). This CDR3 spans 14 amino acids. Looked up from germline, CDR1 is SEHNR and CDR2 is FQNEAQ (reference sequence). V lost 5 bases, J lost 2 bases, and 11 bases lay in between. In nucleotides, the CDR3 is TGTGCCAGCAGCCTAGGACAGATCACAGATACGCAGTATTTT. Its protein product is CASSLGQITDTQYF. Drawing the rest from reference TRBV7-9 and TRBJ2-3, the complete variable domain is DTGVSQNPRHKITKRGQNVTFRCDPISEHNRLYWYRQTLGQGPEFLTYFQNEAQLEKSRLLSDRFSAERPKGSFSTLEIQRTEQGDSAMYLCASSLGQITDTQYFGPGTRLTVL.

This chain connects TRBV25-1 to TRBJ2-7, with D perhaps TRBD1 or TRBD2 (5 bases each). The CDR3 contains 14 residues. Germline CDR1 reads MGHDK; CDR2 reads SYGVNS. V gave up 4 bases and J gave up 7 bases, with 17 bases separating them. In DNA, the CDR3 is TGTGCCAGCAGTGGGGGACCTAGGACGGGGGAGCAGTACTTC. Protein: CASSGGPRTGEQYF.

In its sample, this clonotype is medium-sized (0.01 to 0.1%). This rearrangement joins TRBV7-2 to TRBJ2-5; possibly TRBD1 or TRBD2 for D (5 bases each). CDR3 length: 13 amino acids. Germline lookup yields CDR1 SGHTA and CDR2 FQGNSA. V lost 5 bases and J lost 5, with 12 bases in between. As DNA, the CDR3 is TGTGCCAGCAGCCCCGGGACGCTGGAGACCCAGTACTTC. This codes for CASSPGTLETQYF. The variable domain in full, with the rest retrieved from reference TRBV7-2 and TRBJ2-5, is GAGVSQSPSNKVTEKGKDVELRCDPISGHTALYWYRQSLGQGLEFLIYFQGNSAPDKSGLPSDRFSAERTGGSVSTLTIQRTQQEDSAVYLCASSPGTLETQYFGPGTRLLVL.

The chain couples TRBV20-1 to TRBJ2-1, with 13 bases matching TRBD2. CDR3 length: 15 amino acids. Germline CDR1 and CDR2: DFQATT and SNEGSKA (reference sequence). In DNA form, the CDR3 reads TGCAGCGCGCTGACTAGCGGGAGGCCCTACAATGAGCAGTTCTTC. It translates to CSALTSGRPYNEQFF.

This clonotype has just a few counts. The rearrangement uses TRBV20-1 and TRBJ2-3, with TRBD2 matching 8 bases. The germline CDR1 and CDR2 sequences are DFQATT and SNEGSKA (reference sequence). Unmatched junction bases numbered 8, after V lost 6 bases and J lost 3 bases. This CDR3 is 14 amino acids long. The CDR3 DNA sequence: TGCAGTGCCTCACTAGCGGTCAGGACAGATACGCAGTATTTT. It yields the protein CSASLAVRTDTQYF.

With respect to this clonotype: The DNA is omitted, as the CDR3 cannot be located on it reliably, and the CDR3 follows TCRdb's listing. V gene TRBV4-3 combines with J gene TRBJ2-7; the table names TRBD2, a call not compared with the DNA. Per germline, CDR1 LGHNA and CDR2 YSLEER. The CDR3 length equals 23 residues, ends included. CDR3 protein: CASTNQTSMYLCASEGPIYEQYF.

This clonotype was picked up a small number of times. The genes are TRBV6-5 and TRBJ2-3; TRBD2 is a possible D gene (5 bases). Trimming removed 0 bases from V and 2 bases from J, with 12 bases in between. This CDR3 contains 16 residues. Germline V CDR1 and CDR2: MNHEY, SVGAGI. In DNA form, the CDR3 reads TGTGCCAGCAGTTACTCGAGCGGTCTCTTCACAGATACGCAGTATTTT. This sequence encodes CASSYSSGLFTDTQYF.

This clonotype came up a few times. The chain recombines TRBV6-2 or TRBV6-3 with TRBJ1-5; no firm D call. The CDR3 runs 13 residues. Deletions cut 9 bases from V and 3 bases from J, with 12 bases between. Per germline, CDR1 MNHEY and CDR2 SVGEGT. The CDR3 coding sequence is TGTGCCAGTTCGCCGAGGGTCAATCAGCCCCAGCATTTT. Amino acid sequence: CASSPRVNQPQHF.